Below, one T cell receptor (beta chain) is given with its context. The data stem from a study of blood T cell repertoires in COVID-19. Turning to the study itself: PBMCs, B-cell-depleted T cells, or T cells provided the cDNA or gDNA that made up the material.

The CDR3 covers 18 residues. In germline, CDR1 is MDHEN, CDR2 SYDVKM. V dropped 7 bases and J dropped 0 bases, with 19 bases sitting between them. The Seattle patients joined while their infection was active and were tracked longitudinally afterward. Authors' analysis steps: Researchers report that nucleated cell counts were estimated from reference gene primer amplification. TCRdb keeps only in-frame clones here, not all; method: immunoSEQ multiplex PCR. The V and J calls and clone size are taken from that table; D and trimming were inferred from the DNA. Among 250,000 to 400,000 clones listed, 75% to 90% were seen once.

The source is a woman aged 25 to 39 with COVID-19, enrolled during active disease. The chain employs TRBV28 and TRBJ1-6, with D maybe TRBD1 (6 bases). Material for sequencing was peripheral blood. CDR3 nucleotide sequence: TGTGCCAGCAAACGTGCAGGGGCTTGGGACTCCTATAATTCACCCCTCCACTTT. It is translated as CASKRAGAWDSYNSPLHF.